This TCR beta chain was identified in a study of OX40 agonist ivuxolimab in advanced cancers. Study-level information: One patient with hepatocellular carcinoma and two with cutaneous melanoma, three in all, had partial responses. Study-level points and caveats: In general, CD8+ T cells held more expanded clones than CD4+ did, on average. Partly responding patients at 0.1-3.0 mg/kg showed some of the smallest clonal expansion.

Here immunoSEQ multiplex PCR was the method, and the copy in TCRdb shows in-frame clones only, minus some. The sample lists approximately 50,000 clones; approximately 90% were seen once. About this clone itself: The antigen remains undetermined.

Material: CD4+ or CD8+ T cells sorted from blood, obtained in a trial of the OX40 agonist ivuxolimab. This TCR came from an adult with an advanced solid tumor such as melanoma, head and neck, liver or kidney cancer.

CDR3 residues: CASTWTGRETQYF. The CDR3 DNA reads as TGCGCCAGCACGTGGACAGGGAGGGAGACCCAGTACTTC. The J gene is TRBJ2-5, the V gene TRBV5-1; 8 bases agree with TRBD1. The germline gives CDR1 SGHRS, CDR2 YFSETQ. V was pared by 6 bases and J by 5 bases, with 6 bases of the junction left unmatched. The CDR3 length is 13 residues.